A selection of T cell receptor beta chains follows, all from one sample in a study of vaccination effects on CD4 cells after COVID-19. The assay was immunoSEQ multiplex PCR, and TCRdb's table has in-frame clones only and misses some. The sample shows 30,000 to 45,000 clones, about 66% of them seen only once. These TCRs' antigens remain unknown. This specimen was CD4+ T cells from PBMCs cultured with HCoV-OC43 spike peptides, taken before COVID-19 vaccination. The receptors originated from a human donor who received a COVID-19 vaccine. CDR3s include the opening cysteine and the closing phenylalanine or tryptophan. D genes are given only for firm matches. Some rows mark clone size as missing; the rest say once, few, many or name a class of expanded clone.

V gene	D gene	clone size	J gene	CDR3 DNA	CDR3 protein
TRBV7-9	-	-	TRBJ2-1	TGTGCCAGCAGCTTAGGTGGGACTCTAATCTACAATGAGCAGTTCTTC	CASSLGGTLIYNEQFF
TRBV9	-	-	TRBJ2-5	TGTGCCAGCACCCTTTTGGGGGGTGTCCAAGAGACCCAGTACTTC	CASTLLGGVQETQYF
TRBV19	-	-	TRBJ2-1	TGTGCCAGTAGTGTTTCGGGTGACTCCTACAATGAGCAGTTCTTC	CASSVSGDSYNEQFF
TRBV20-1	TRBD1	-	TRBJ1-2	TGCAGTGCTAGTGAGGCCGGCGGGACAGGGTACAGCTATGGCTACACCTTC	CSASEAGGTGYSYGYTF
TRBV4-2	TRBD2	few	TRBJ2-7	TGTGCCAGCAGCCGCAGGAATCAGCGGGATTCGTACGAGCAGTACTTC	CASSRRNQRDSYEQYF
TRBV9	TRBD1	once	TRBJ1-1	TGTGCCAGCAGCGCAACAGGGGATGTCACTGAAGCTTTCTTT	CASSATGDVTEAFF
TRBV5-1	TRBD2	-	TRBJ2-5	TGCGCCAGCAGCTTGCAGGCTAGCGGGGCAAAAGAGACCCAGTACTTC	CASSLQASGAKETQYF
TRBV29-1	TRBD1	-	TRBJ1-2	TGCAGCGTGGAGAAGGGACAGCAAGGCTACACCTTC	CSVEKGQQGYTF
TRBV19	-	-	TRBJ2-5	TGTGCCAGTATATTAGCGGCGGTTCAAGAGACCCAGTACTTC	CASILAAVQETQYF
TRBV5-1	-	many	TRBJ2-1	TGCGCCAGCACTTCCGAGGACTTGGCGGGCCCGAGGGTCTTC	CASTSEDLAGPRVF
TRBV6-4	-	few	TRBJ1-1	TGTGCCAGCAGTGGGGAAGAGAACACTGAAGCTTTCTTT	CASSGEENTEAFF
TRBV2	-	-	TRBJ1-5	TGTGCCAGCAGTGAGGGGCTCACCGATAATCAGCCCCAGCATTTT	CASSEGLTDNQPQHF
TRBV11-2	-	few	TRBJ2-7	TGTGCCAGCAGCTTAGAGGCACTATCCTACGAGCAGTACTTC	CASSLEALSYEQYF
TRBV6-5	TRBD2	-	TRBJ2-5	TGTGCCAGCAGCGTAGTAGCGGGGGGGCAGGAGACCCAGTACTTC	CASSVVAGGQETQYF
TRBV19	-	-	TRBJ1-2	TGTGCCAGTACTTCAACGAGTGCCCTGGAATATGGCTACACCTTC	CASTSTSALEYGYTF
TRBV12-3/TRBV12-4	TRBD1	-	TRBJ2-5	TGTGCCAGCAGTTCGGGGACAGAGAGGAGCCAGTACTTC	CASSSGTERSQYF
TRBV7-7	-	few	TRBJ2-5	TGTGCCAGCAGCTCCTCACCCGTCCCAGCGGAGACCCAGTACTTC	CASSSSPVPAETQYF
TRBV29-1	-	few	TRBJ1-5	TGCAGCGTTGAATATACGGTCTTGGGGCCCCAGCATTTT	CSVEYTVLGPQHF
TRBV19	-	-	TRBJ2-3	TGTGCCAGTAGTGTCGGACCCACCCGCACAGATACGCAGTATTTT	CASSVGPTRTDTQYF
TRBV2	TRBD1	few	TRBJ1-2	TGTGCCACCACGTCGGACAGGTCTAATAACTATGGCTACACCTTC	CATTSDRSNNYGYTF
TRBV27	TRBD1	-	TRBJ1-1	TGTGCCAGCAGTTTATTAAGGGACAGGCGGAACACTGAAGCTTTCTTT	CASSLLRDRRNTEAFF
TRBV25-1	-	-	TRBJ1-3	TGTGCCAGCAGTAGGCAGGGAGGAAACACCATATATTTT	CASSRQGGNTIYF
TRBV6-1	-	-	TRBJ2-5	TGTGCCAGCAGTGAAACAGGGAGGACGGAGACCCAGTACTTC	CASSETGRTETQYF
TRBV24-1	TRBD2	-	TRBJ2-6	TGTGCCACCTCATCGGGGGGGGCTGGGGCCAACGTCCTGACTTTC	CATSSGGAGANVLTF
TRBV30	-	-	TRBJ2-5	TGTGCCTGGAGACCGGGACCCATGGAGACCCAGTACTTC	CAWRPGPMETQYF
TRBV4-2	-	few	TRBJ1-1	TGTGCCAGCAGCTCTGGGCCCATTGGGACTGAAGCTTTCTTT	CASSSGPIGTEAFF
TRBV4-1	-	-	TRBJ2-1	TGCGCCAGCAGCCAAGATGCGACAGGCTCCTACAATGAGCAGTTCTTC	CASSQDATGSYNEQFF
TRBV11-2	-	-	TRBJ2-7	TGTGCCAGCAGCTTCTCCCTTCAATACGAGCAGTACTTC	CASSFSLQYEQYF
TRBV29-1	TRBD2	-	TRBJ2-4	TGCAGCGCTACAACACTAGCGGGGGGGCTCTACATTCAGTACTTC	CSATTLAGGLYIQYF
TRBV19	-	-	TRBJ1-1	TGTGCCAGTAGTATCCGTCTTGGGGGGGAAGCTTTCTTT	CASSIRLGGEAFF
TRBV19	TRBD1	-	TRBJ1-6	TGTGCCAGTAGTCCCTGGGACAGGGGGTCACCCCTCCACTTT	CASSPWDRGSPLHF
TRBV5-1	TRBD2	-	TRBJ2-2	TGCGCCAGCTGTGACTCTAGCGGGGGCGCTGGGTTAGCCGGGGAGCTGTTTTTT	CASCDSSGGAGLAGELFF
TRBV5-7	-	few	TRBJ2-7	TGTGCCAGCAGCTTCGAGGTAGGAGGGAACTCCTACGAGCAGTACTTC	CASSFEVGGNSYEQYF
TRBV2	-	-	TRBJ2-5	TGTGCCAGCTCAATAAGCAAAAAGTACTTC	CASSISKKYF